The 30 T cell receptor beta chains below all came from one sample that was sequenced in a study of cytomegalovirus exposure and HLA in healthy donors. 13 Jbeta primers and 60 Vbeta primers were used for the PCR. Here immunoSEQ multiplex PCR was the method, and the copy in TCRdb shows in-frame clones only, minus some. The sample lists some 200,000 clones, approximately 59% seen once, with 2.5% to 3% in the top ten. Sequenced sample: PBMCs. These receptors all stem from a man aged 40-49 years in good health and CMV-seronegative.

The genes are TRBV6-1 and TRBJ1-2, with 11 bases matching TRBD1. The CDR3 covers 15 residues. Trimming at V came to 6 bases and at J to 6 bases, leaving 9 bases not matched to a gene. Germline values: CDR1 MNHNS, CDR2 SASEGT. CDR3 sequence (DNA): TGTGCCAGCAGCAAAATGGACAGGGGGCGAGATGGCTACACCTTC. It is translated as CASSKMDRGRDGYTF.

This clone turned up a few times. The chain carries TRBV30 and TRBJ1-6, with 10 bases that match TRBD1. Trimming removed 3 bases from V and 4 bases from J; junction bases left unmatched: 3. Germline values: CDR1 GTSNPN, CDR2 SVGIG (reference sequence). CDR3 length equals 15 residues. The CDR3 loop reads CAWRRQGAYNSPLHF. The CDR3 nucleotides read TGTGCCTGGAGGAGACAGGGGGCGTATAATTCACCCCTCCACTTT.

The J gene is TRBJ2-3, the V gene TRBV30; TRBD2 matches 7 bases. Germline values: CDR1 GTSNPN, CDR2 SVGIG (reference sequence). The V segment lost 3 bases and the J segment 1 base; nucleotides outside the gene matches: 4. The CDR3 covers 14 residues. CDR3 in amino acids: CAWRVAGGTDTQYF. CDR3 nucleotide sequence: TGTGCCTGGAGAGTAGCGGGCGGCACAGATACGCAGTATTTT. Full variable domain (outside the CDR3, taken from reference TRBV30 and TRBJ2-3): SQTIHQWPATLVQPVGSPLSLECTVEGTSNPNLYWYRQAAGRGLQLLFYSVGIGQISSEVPQNLSASRPQDRQFILSSKKLLLSDSGFYLCAWRVAGGTDTQYFGPGTRLTVL.

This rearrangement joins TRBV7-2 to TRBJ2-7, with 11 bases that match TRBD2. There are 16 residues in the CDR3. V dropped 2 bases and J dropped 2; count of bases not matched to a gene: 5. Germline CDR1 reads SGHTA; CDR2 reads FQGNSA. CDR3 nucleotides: TGTGCCAGCAGCTTAACCGGGACTAGCGGAACCTACGAGCAGTACTTC. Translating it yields CASSLTGTSGTYEQYF.

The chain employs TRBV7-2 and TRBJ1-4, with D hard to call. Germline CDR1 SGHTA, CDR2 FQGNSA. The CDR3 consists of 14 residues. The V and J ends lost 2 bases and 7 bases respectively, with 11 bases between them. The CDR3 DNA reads TGTGCCAGCAGCTTATTCGGGAGTGGTGAAAAACTGTTTTTT. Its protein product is CASSLFGSGEKLFF.

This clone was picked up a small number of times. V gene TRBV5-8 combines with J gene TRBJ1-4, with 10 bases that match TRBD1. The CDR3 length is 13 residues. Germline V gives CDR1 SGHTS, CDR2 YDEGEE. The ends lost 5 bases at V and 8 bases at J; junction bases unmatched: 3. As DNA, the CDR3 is TGTGCCAGCAGAAGGACAGGGGGAGAAAAACTGTTTTTT. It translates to CASRRTGGEKLFF.

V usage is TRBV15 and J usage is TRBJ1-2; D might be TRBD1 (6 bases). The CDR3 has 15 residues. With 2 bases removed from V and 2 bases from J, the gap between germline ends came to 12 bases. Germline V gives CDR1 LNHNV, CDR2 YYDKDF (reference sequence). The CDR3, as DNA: TGTGCCACCAGCAGACGGGACACCGGGAACTATGGCTACACCTTC. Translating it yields CATSRRDTGNYGYTF.

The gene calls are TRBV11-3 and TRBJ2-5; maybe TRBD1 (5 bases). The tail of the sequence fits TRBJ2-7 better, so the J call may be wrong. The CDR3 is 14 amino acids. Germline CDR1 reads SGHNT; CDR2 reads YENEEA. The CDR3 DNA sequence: TGTGCCAGCAGCCCACCTGGGGCCGGCGACGAGCAGTACTTC. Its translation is CASSPPGAGDEQYF.

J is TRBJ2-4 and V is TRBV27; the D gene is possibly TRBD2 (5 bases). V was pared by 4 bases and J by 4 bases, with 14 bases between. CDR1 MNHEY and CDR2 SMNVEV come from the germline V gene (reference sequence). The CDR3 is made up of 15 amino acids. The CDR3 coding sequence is TGTGCCAGCAGTTCGGAGGACGGGAATAAAAACATTCAGTACTTC. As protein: CASSSEDGNKNIQYF.

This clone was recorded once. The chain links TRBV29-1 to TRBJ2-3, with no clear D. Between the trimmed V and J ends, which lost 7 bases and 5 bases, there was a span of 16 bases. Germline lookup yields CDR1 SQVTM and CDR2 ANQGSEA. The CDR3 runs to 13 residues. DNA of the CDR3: TGCAGCGCCCACCTGAAGCCCGGAGATACGCAGTATTTT. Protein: CSAHLKPGDTQYF.

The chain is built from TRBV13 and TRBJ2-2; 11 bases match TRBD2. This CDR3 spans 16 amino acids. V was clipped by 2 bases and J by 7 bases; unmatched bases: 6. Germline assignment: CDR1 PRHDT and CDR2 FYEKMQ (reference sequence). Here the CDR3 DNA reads TGTGCCAGCAGCTTAATTCTAGCGGGGGGCATCGGGGAGCTGTTTTTT. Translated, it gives CASSLILAGGIGELFF.

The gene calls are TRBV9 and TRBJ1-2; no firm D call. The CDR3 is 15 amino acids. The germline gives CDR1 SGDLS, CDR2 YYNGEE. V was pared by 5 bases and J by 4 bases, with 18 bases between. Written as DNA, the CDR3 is TGTGCCAGCAGGCATCCCAGCCGGGGTAGCTATGGCTACACCTTC. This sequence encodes CASRHPSRGSYGYTF.

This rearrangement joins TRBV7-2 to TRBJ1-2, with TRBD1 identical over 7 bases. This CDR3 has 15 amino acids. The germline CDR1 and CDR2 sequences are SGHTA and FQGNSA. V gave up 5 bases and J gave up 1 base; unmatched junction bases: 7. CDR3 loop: CASSTRQGLNYGYTF. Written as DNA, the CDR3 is TGTGCCAGCAGCACCCGACAGGGCCTTAACTATGGCTACACCTTC.

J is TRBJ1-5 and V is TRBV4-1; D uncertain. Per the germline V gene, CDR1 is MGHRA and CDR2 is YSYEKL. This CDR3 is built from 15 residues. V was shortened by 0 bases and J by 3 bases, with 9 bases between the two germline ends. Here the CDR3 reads CASSQDYPYNQPQHF. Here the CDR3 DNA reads TGCGCCAGCAGCCAAGATTATCCGTACAATCAGCCCCAGCATTTT.

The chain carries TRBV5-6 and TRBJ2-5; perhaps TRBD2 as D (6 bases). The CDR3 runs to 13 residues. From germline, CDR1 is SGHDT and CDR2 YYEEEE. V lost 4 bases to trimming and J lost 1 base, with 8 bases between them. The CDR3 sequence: CASSQEGQETQYF. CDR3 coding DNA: TGTGCCAGCAGCCAGGAGGGCCAAGAGACCCAGTACTTC.

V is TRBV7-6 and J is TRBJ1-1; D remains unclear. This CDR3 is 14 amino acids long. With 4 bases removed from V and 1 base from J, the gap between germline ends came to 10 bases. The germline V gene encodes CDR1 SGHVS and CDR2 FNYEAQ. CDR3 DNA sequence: TGTGCCAGCAGCTCCCTAGCAGAGAACACTGAAGCTTTCTTT. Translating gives CASSSLAENTEAFF.

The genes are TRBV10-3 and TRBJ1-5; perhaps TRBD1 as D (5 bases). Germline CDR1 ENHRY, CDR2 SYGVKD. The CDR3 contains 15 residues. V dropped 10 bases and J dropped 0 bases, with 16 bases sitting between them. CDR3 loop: CATQGFMDSNQPQHF. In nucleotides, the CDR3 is TGTGCCACCCAGGGTTTCATGGATAGCAATCAGCCCCAGCATTTT.

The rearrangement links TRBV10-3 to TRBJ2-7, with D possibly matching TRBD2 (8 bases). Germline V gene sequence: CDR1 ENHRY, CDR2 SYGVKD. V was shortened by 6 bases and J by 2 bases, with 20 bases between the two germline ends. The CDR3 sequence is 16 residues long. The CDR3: CAIRPGGSGDTYEQYF. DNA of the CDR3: TGTGCCATCAGACCAGGGGGTAGCGGGGATACCTACGAGCAGTACTTC.

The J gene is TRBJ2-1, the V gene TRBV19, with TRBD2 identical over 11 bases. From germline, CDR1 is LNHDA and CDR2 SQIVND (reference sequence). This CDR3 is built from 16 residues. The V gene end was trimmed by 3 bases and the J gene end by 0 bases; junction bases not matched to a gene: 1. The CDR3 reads CASSILAGGSYNEQFF. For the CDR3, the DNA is TGTGCCAGTAGTATTCTAGCGGGAGGCTCCTACAATGAGCAGTTCTTC.

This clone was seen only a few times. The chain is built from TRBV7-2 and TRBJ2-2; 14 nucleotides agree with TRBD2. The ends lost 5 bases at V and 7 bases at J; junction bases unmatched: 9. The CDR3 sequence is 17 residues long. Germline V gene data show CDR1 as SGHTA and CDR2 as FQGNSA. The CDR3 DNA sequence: TGTGCCAGCAGCCCGACTAGCGGGGGGGCCGAGGACGGGGAGCTGTTTTTT. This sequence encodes CASSPTSGGAEDGELFF.

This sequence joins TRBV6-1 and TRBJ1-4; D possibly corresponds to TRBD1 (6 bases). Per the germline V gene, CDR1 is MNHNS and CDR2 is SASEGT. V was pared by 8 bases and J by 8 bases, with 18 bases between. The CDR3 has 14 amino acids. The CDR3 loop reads CASASSGEWEKLFF. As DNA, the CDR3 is TGTGCCAGCGCTTCTTCAGGGGAGTGGGAAAAACTGTTTTTT.

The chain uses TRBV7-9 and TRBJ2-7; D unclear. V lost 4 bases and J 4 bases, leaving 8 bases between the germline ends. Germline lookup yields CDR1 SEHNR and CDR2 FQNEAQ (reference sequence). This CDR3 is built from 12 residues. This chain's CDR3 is CASSSFSYEQYF. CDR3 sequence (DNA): TGTGCCAGCAGCTCTTTTAGTTACGAGCAGTACTTC.

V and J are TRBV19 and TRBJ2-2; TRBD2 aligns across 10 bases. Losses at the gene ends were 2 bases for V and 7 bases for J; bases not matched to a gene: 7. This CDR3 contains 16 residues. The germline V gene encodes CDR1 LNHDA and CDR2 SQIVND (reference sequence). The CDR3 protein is CASSILAGGLGGELFF. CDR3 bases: TGTGCCAGTAGTATATTAGCGGGAGGATTGGGCGGGGAGCTGTTTTTT.

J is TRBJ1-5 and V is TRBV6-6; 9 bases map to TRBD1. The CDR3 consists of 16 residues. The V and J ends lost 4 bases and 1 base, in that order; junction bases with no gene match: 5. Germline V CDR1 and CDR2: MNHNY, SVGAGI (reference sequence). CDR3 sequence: CASSFGTGRSNQPQHF. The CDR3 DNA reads TGTGCCAGCAGTTTCGGGACAGGGAGAAGCAATCAGCCCCAGCATTTT.

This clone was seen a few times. The CDR3 sequence: CASSSGDRGRRGQETQYF. Here the CDR3 DNA reads TGTGCCAGCAGCTCTGGGGACAGGGGGCGCCGAGGACAAGAGACCCAGTACTTC. This chain uses TRBV7-9 with TRBJ2-5; TRBD1 agrees at 12 bases. The germline V gene encodes CDR1 SEHNR and CDR2 FQNEAQ (reference sequence). This CDR3 region has 18 residues. V dropped 4 bases and J dropped 2; count of bases not matched to a gene: 11.

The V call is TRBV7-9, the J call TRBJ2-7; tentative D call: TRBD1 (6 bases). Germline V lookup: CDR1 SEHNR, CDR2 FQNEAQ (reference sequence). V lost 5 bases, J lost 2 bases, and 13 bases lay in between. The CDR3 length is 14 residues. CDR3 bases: TGTGCCAGCAGCGGACCGGGACAAGCCTACGAGCAGTACTTC. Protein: CASSGPGQAYEQYF.

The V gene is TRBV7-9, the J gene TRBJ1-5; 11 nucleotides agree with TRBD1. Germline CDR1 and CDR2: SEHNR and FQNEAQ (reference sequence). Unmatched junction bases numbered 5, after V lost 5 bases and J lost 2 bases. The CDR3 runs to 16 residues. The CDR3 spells CASSAWTGGGNQPQHF. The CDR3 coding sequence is TGTGCCAGCAGCGCTTGGACAGGGGGCGGCAATCAGCCCCAGCATTTT.

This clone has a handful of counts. The CDR3 protein is CASSLTSGGGYEQYF. CDR3 nucleotides: TGCGCCAGCAGTTTGACTAGCGGGGGGGGCTACGAGCAGTACTTC. This sequence joins TRBV10-2 and TRBJ2-7; 14 bases are a match to TRBD2. Looked up from germline, CDR1 is WSHSY and CDR2 is SAAADI. Trimming cost V 5 bases and J 3 bases; bases outside gene matches: 3. This CDR3 has 15 amino acids.

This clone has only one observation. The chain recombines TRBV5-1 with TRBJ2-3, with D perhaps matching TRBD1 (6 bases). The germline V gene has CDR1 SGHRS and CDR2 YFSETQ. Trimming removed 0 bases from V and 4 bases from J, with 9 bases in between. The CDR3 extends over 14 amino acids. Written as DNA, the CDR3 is TGCGCCAGCAGCTTGGACAGGGCGGCAGATACGCAGTATTTT. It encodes CASSLDRAADTQYF. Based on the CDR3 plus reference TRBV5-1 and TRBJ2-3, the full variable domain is KAGVTQTPRYLIKTRGQQVTLSCSPISGHRSVSWYQQTPGQGLQFLFEYFSETQRNKGNFPGRFSGRQFSNSRSEMNVSTLELGDSALYLCASSLDRAADTQYFGPGTRLTVL.

DNA of the CDR3: TGTGCCAGCAGCTCAAGGACAGGGGGGGGTGGCTACACCTTC. Translating gives CASSSRTGGGGYTF. The rearrangement uses TRBV7-2 and TRBJ1-2, with TRBD1 matching 10 bases. This CDR3 has 14 residues. V gave up 4 bases and J gave up 7 bases; unmatched junction bases: 6. Germline CDR1 and CDR2: SGHTA and FQGNSA. The variable domain in full, with the rest retrieved from reference TRBV7-2 and TRBJ1-2, is GAGVSQSPSNKVTEKGKDVELRCDPISGHTALYWYRQSLGQGLEFLIYFQGNSAPDKSGLPSDRFSAERTGGSVSTLTIQRTQQEDSAVYLCASSSRTGGGGYTFGSGTRLTVV.